This TCR beta chain stems from a study of T cell repertoires in cytomegalovirus infection. Study context: Public TCR beta signature analysis indicated the presence of both CMV infection and matching HLA type.

This CDR3 is built from 14 residues. V lost 10 bases, J lost 8 bases, and 9 bases stayed unmatched. The germline V gene encodes CDR1 ENHRY and CDR2 SYGVKD. As to this clonotype: As yet, its antigen is unknown.

TCRdb redid the calling of the reads with MiXCR, one entry per CDR3 protein. The sample lists some 100,000 distinct CDR3 sequences, less than 30% occurring once. Study findings and constraints: The response measured ex vivo was dominated by TCR beta clonotypes (HLA-C-restricted and CMV-specific).

The input for sequencing was CD8+ T cells from cultured PBMCs, taken from culture after CMV antigen stimulation. This TCR was sampled from a human donor in good health (CMV status not recorded). Some clones in this sample may be carry-over from other donors' samples. The chain has TRBV10-3 and TRBJ2-1; TRBD1 aligns across 12 bases. This CDR3 reads CATEAGTGGYEQFF. CDR3 bases: TGTGCCACCGAGGCCGGGACAGGGGGCTATGAGCAGTTCTTC.